The 22 T cell receptor beta chains below come from one sample, sequenced in a study of blood T cell repertoires in COVID-19. Sequenced by immunoSEQ multiplex PCR; TCRdb stores in-frame clones only, minus some. The table records a few hundred thousand clones, about 91% of them present only once. Sequenced: PBMCs or T cells enriched from blood (not recorded which). The receptors stem from a woman aged 40 to 50 who had recovered from COVID-19.

Note on this clone: Within the sample, other DNA sequences also encode this same CDR3. The CDR3 sequence: CASSPASGYEQYF. Here the CDR3 DNA reads TGTGCCAGCTCACCGGCTAGTGGCTACGAGCAGTACTTC. The gene calls are TRBV18 and TRBJ2-7; D gene unclear. Trimming left V 3 bases short and J 3 bases short, with 9 bases between. The CDR3 is 13 amino acids. The germline CDR1 and CDR2 sequences are KGHSH and LQKENI.

The chain is built from TRBV6-5 and TRBJ1-2; weak D call: TRBD1 (5 bases). Germline CDR1 reads MNHEY; CDR2 reads SVGAGI. Deletions cut 4 bases from V and 3 bases from J, with 9 bases between. The CDR3 is 13 residues long. The CDR3 DNA is TGTGCCAGCAGTTCGCAGGGTGACTATGGCTACACCTTC. This encodes CASSSQGDYGYTF.

V and J are TRBV4-1 and TRBJ1-2; 7 bases align to TRBD1. This CDR3 is built from 17 residues. The V gene's germline CDR1 is MGHRA and CDR2 YSYEKL. Trimming took 4 bases from V and 2 from J; bases not matched to a gene: 13. This chain's CDR3 is CASSPRTGDSLNYGYTF. Here the CDR3 DNA reads TGCGCCAGCAGCCCACGAACTGGGGACAGCCTAAACTATGGCTACACCTTC.

This clone occurred once. This chain links TRBV30 with TRBJ1-2; tentative D call: TRBD1 (6 bases). The V end lost 0 bases, the J end lost 2 bases, and 10 bases lay between the germline ends. Germline CDR1 GTSNPN, CDR2 SVGIG (reference sequence). This CDR3 has 14 residues. CDR3 amino acids: CAWSVSTGNYGYTF. CDR3 in DNA: TGTGCCTGGAGTGTAAGCACAGGGAACTATGGCTACACCTTC. Supplemented by reference TRBV30 and TRBJ1-2, the full variable domain reads SQTIHQWPATLVQPVGSPLSLECTVEGTSNPNLYWYRQAAGRGLQLLFYSVGIGQISSEVPQNLSASRPQDRQFILSSKKLLLSDSGFYLCAWSVSTGNYGYTFGSGTRLTVV.

CDR3 coding DNA: TGCAGTGCCTCGGGTACCGGGGAGCTGTTTTTT. Amino acid sequence: CSASGTGELFF. The gene calls are TRBV20-1 and TRBJ2-2; D is uncertain. CDR1 and CDR2 from the germline V gene are DFQATT and SNEGSKA (reference sequence). CDR3 size: 11 residues. Trimming took 6 bases from V and 5 from J, leaving 7 bases between them.

This rearrangement joins TRBV7-2 to TRBJ1-1; D is unclear. This CDR3 is built from 16 residues. The V end was cut by 4 bases, the J end by 4 bases, with 19 bases between. Germline CDR1 SGHTA, CDR2 FQGNSA. The CDR3 sequence is CASSSSTGLGGTEAFF. The CDR3, as DNA: TGTGCCAGCAGCTCGTCGACGGGGTTGGGTGGCACTGAAGCTTTCTTT.

This chain uses TRBV11-2 with TRBJ2-3, with 7 bases identical to TRBD2. The CDR3 has 17 residues. The trim removed 1 base at V and 7 bases at J, leaving 14 bases unmatched. Germline lookup yields CDR1 SGHAT and CDR2 FQNNGV. Here the CDR3 DNA reads TGTGCCAGCAGCTTAGTCCCGGAAGCGGGGTTGGCTTATACGCAGTATTTT. Amino acid sequence: CASSLVPEAGLAYTQYF.

The chain has TRBV28 and TRBJ2-3; D is undetermined. There are 16 residues in the CDR3. Trimming took off 2 bases at V and 2 bases at J, with 14 bases between the two ends. Looked up from germline, CDR1 is MDHEN and CDR2 is SYDVKM. CDR3 loop: CASSLIQAVSTDTQYF. DNA of the CDR3: TGTGCCAGCAGTTTAATTCAGGCAGTGTCCACAGATACGCAGTATTTT.

The V call is TRBV19, the J call TRBJ1-5; TRBD1 aligns across 7 bases. This CDR3 spans 13 amino acids. J gave up 7 bases and V 4 bases, and 4 bases lay outside the gene matches. Germline values: CDR1 LNHDA, CDR2 SQIVND (reference sequence). The CDR3 loop is CASSSQGGQPQHF. CDR3 sequence (DNA): TGTGCCAGTAGTAGCCAAGGGGGCCAGCCCCAGCATTTT.

V is TRBV28 and J is TRBJ1-5; 10 bases match TRBD1. V shed 5 bases, J shed 2 bases, and the junction held 9 bases outside the gene matches. Germline lookup yields CDR1 MDHEN and CDR2 SYDVKM. The CDR3 contains 17 residues. CDR3 sequence: CASSISGQGEGNQPQHF. The CDR3 DNA is TGTGCCAGCAGTATCTCTGGACAGGGGGAGGGCAATCAGCCCCAGCATTTT.

The count of this clone is one. The chain carries TRBV5-1 and TRBJ1-2; perhaps TRBD1 as D (6 bases). The length of the CDR3 is 14 residues. Germline CDR1 SGHRS, CDR2 YFSETQ. Trimming stripped 0 bases from V and 6 bases from J, with 12 bases between. CDR3 DNA sequence: TGCGCCAGCAGCTTGGATGGGACATCCGATGGCTACACCTTC. Translation: CASSLDGTSDGYTF.

The V call is TRBV7-8, the J call TRBJ2-1, with 8 bases fitting TRBD1. V shed 5 bases and J 5 bases; nucleotides not matched to a gene: 8. The CDR3 sequence is 15 residues long. Germline V gene sequence: CDR1 SGHVS, CDR2 FQNEAQ. For the CDR3, the DNA is TGTGCCAGCAGCCGAGGGACAGGCCTTGACAATGAGCAGTTCTTC. Amino acids: CASSRGTGLDNEQFF.

CDR3 sequence (DNA): TGCGCCAGCAGCTTAACGGGAAAGCAGTTCTTC. Its translation: CASSLTGKQFF. This chain uses TRBV5-1 with TRBJ2-1; TRBD2 might be the D (5 bases). Trimming pared 2 bases from V and 11 bases from J, leaving 8 bases between. This CDR3 region has 11 residues. The germline V gene encodes CDR1 SGHRS and CDR2 YFSETQ.

This chain joins TRBV6-5 and TRBJ2-6; D gene uncertain. The CDR3 has 14 amino acids. Trimming removed 0 bases from V and 4 bases from J, with 4 bases in between. Germline V gives CDR1 MNHEY, CDR2 SVGAGI. DNA for the CDR3: TGTGCCAGCAGTTACTCGCGGGGGGCCAACGTCCTGACTTTC. Amino acids: CASSYSRGANVLTF.

The CDR3, as DNA: TGTGCCAGCTCACCATACGACGGCCCGGGGACTGAAGCTTTCTTT. It translates to CASSPYDGPGTEAFF. The rearrangement links TRBV18 to TRBJ1-1, with D unclear. The CDR3 consists of 15 residues. The ends were cut back, 2 bases at V and 5 bases at J, with 15 bases in the middle. Germline V gene data show CDR1 as KGHSH and CDR2 as LQKENI. Together with reference TRBV18 and TRBJ1-1, the CDR3 gives the full variable domain: NAGVMQNPRHLVRRRGQEARLRCSPMKGHSHVYWYRQLPEEGLKFMVYLQKENIIDESGMPKERFSAEFPKEGPSILRIQQVVRGDSAAYFCASSPYDGPGTEAFFGQGTRLTVV.

The chain employs TRBV2 and TRBJ1-5; D uncertain. Germline-derived CDR1 and CDR2 are SNHLY and FYNNEI. There are 13 residues in the CDR3. Trimming removed 5 bases from V and 5 bases from J, with 10 bases in between. CDR3 loop: CASSPDRDQPQHF. DNA of the CDR3: TGTGCCAGCAGTCCTGACCGGGATCAGCCCCAGCATTTT.

The chain joins TRBV7-3 to TRBJ2-3, with TRBD1 as a possible D gene (7 bases). Germline V gene sequence: CDR1 SGHTA, CDR2 FQGTGA. Trimming took off 1 base at V and 14 bases at J, with 25 bases between the two ends. This CDR3 contains 16 residues. CDR3 protein: CASSLSPLGTAGGLYF. CDR3 sequence (DNA): TGTGCCAGCAGCTTAAGCCCCCTAGGGACAGCCGGAGGGCTGTATTTT.

This chain links TRBV18 with TRBJ2-7, with D tentatively TRBD2 (5 bases). The CDR3 runs 14 residues. Germline V CDR1 and CDR2: KGHSH, LQKENI. V was trimmed by 3 bases and J by 2 bases, leaving 11 bases between them. CDR3 amino acids: CASSPEIGAYEQYF. DNA of the CDR3: TGTGCCAGCTCACCCGAAATCGGGGCCTACGAGCAGTACTTC. Drawing the rest from reference TRBV18 and TRBJ2-7, the complete variable domain is NAGVMQNPRHLVRRRGQEARLRCSPMKGHSHVYWYRQLPEEGLKFMVYLQKENIIDESGMPKERFSAEFPKEGPSILRIQQVVRGDSAAYFCASSPEIGAYEQYFGPGTRLTVT.

V gene TRBV2 combines with J gene TRBJ2-7; 7 bases are shared with TRBD1. The CDR3 consists of 14 residues. With 6 bases clipped from V and 6 bases from J, the junction kept 11 bases outside the gene matches. Germline CDR1 is SNHLY and CDR2 is FYNNEI. This CDR3 reads CASSTTGDRGEQYF. CDR3 nucleotides: TGTGCCAGCAGCACTACAGGGGATAGAGGCGAGCAGTACTTC. Full variable domain (remainder filled in from reference TRBV2 and TRBJ2-7): EPEVTQTPSHQVTQMGQEVILRCVPISNHLYFYWYRQILGQKVEFLVSFYNNEISEKSEIFDDQFSVERPDGSNFTLKIRSTKLEDSAMYFCASSTTGDRGEQYFGPGTRLTVT.

V gene TRBV4-2 combines with J gene TRBJ2-7; a weak D match, TRBD2 (6 bases). The V end lost 4 bases, the J end lost 1 base, and 17 bases lay between the germline ends. The germline CDR1 and CDR2 sequences are LGHNA and YNFKEQ. The CDR3 is 16 amino acids. The chain's CDR3 is CASSPTLLAQSYEQYF. CDR3 sequence (DNA): TGTGCCAGCAGCCCAACCCTACTAGCCCAATCCTACGAGCAGTACTTC.

The chain combines TRBV5-1 with TRBJ1-1; D uncertain. Deletions cut 4 bases from V and 4 bases from J, with 11 bases between. Per the germline V gene, CDR1 is SGHRS and CDR2 is YFSETQ. The CDR3 length is 13 residues. For the CDR3, the DNA is TGCGCCAGCAGCGTCAGAGGTGGCACTGAAGCTTTCTTT. Protein: CASSVRGGTEAFF. Filled out from reference TRBV5-1 and TRBJ1-1, the complete variable domain reads KAGVTQTPRYLIKTRGQQVTLSCSPISGHRSVSWYQQTPGQGLQFLFEYFSETQRNKGNFPGRFSGRQFSNSRSEMNVSTLELGDSALYLCASSVRGGTEAFFGQGTRLTVV.

In this sample, this clone turned up a few times. The rearrangement links TRBV4-2 to TRBJ2-3, with 10 bases matching TRBD2. This CDR3 has 16 residues. The germline gives CDR1 LGHNA, CDR2 YNFKEQ. V lost 2 bases, J lost 3 bases, and 5 bases stayed unmatched. The CDR3 loop is CASSQLAGGTTDTQYF. In DNA form, the CDR3 reads TGTGCCAGCAGCCAATTAGCGGGAGGAACGACAGATACGCAGTATTTT.